Shown below are 8 T cell receptor beta chains from a single sample sequenced in a study of shared clonotypes between healthy human individuals (dated by TCRdb to the early 2020s). The library relied on the immunoSEQ multiplex PCR assay. TCRdb's version of the immuneACCESS table is confined to in-frame rearrangements and falls short of the full clone set. An unresolved V gene accounts for under half of the shortfall where checked; the remainder is of unknown origin. The sample profile shows approximately 330,000 clones; more than 60% of them were found once. The leading ten clones occupy over 9.5% of the sample. The material sequenced was memory CD4+ T cells sorted from blood. The intended sense of this specimen's cell subset or site label: CD45RA-negative fraction. The receptor set was obtained from a man between 25 and 39 years old in good health.

The CDR3 region is CASSFVGANRNGELFF. CDR3 coding DNA: TGTGCCAGCAGTTTCGTAGGGGCTAACCGTAACGGGGAGCTGTTTTTT. This sequence joins TRBV27 and TRBJ2-2; TRBD1 might be the D (5 bases). This CDR3 spans 16 amino acids. V was trimmed by 3 bases and J by 7 bases, leaving 18 bases between them. CDR1 and CDR2 from the germline V gene are MNHEY and SMNVEV (reference sequence).

This chain connects TRBV5-8 to TRBJ2-5; D remains ambiguous. In germline, CDR1 is SGHTS, CDR2 YDEGEE. V lost 4 bases and J lost 2, with 15 bases in between. The CDR3 extends over 15 amino acids. The CDR3 DNA is TGTGCCAGCAGCCCTCCACAGACATGGCAAGAGACCCAGTACTTC. Translating it yields CASSPPQTWQETQYF.

The V call is TRBV11-2, the J call TRBJ1-1; D call uncertain. Germline lookup yields CDR1 SGHAT and CDR2 FQNNGV. The CDR3 runs 15 residues. Deletions cut 1 base from V and 0 bases from J, with 9 bases between. DNA of the CDR3: TGTGCCAGCAGCTTAGTGCGGGGTTTGAACACTGAAGCTTTCTTT. Protein: CASSLVRGLNTEAFF. The variable domain in full, completed from reference TRBV11-2 and TRBJ1-1, reads EAGVAQSPRYKIIEKRQSVAFWCNPISGHATLYWYQQILGQGPKLLIQFQNNGVVDDSQLPKDRFSAERLKGVDSTLKIQPAKLEDSAVYLCASSLVRGLNTEAFFGQGTRLTVV.

This clone was detected once. This specimen includes other DNA sequences encoding the same CDR3. J is TRBJ2-5 and V is TRBV5-1; 7 bases are a match to TRBD1. J lost 4 bases, V lost 0 bases, and 3 bases had no gene match. Germline CDR1 and CDR2: SGHRS and YFSETQ. CDR3 length equals 14 residues. In DNA form, the CDR3 reads TGCGCCAGCAGCTTGGGACAGGGTGGAGAGACCCAGTACTTC. Residues: CASSLGQGGETQYF.

The chain carries TRBV18 and TRBJ2-7; D ambiguous. CDR1 and CDR2 (germline): KGHSH, LQKENI. Trimming removed 4 bases at V and 7 bases at J, with 11 bases between. The CDR3 spans 12 residues. This CDR3 is CASSHSLGEQYF. CDR3 in DNA: TGTGCCAGCTCACACTCGCTTGGGGAGCAGTACTTC.

The V call is TRBV7-2, the J call TRBJ2-1; TRBD2 matches 12 bases. CDR1 SGHTA and CDR2 FQGNSA come from the germline V gene. Trimming removed 5 bases from V and 7 bases from J; junction bases left unmatched: 6. This CDR3 contains 15 residues. CDR3 coding DNA: TGTGCCAGCAGCCCTCAACTAGCGGGAGGTAATGAGCAGTTCTTC. Translating gives CASSPQLAGGNEQFF.

The V and J genes are TRBV20-1 and TRBJ2-7; D perhaps matches TRBD2 (5 bases). V was pared by 5 bases and J by 6 bases, with 11 bases between. CDR3 length equals 11 residues. The V gene's germline CDR1 is DFQATT and CDR2 SNEGSKA (reference sequence). Here the CDR3 reads CSAPTTAEQYF. CDR3 nucleotide sequence: TGCAGTGCTCCGACTACGGCCGAGCAGTACTTC.

The gene calls are TRBV30 and TRBJ1-2; D remains unclear. Deletions cut 4 bases from V and 1 base from J, with 16 bases between. The length of the CDR3 is 15 residues. In germline, CDR1 is GTSNPN, CDR2 SVGIG (reference sequence). The CDR3 reads CAWKDGPASNYGYTF. In nucleotides, the CDR3 is TGTGCCTGGAAAGATGGGCCAGCAAGTAACTATGGCTACACCTTC.